Following are 9 T cell receptor beta chains from one sample sequenced in a study of T-cell memory formation after mild COVID-19. TCRdb recomputed calls from the 5' RACE reads with MiXCR, one row per CDR3 protein. The sample includes about 310,000 distinct CDR3 sequences, roughly a fifth of them seen just once. The sequenced material came from PBMCs or a T cell subset sorted from them (not recorded which). The receptors originated from a man between 18 and 35 years old who had mild COVID-19 (a few samples of this study predate the infection). Cell type and time point are not known.

This clonotype was observed at least ten times. This chain links TRBV29-1 with TRBJ1-1; D is unresolved. Trimming shortened V by 7 bases and J by 4 bases, and 10 bases separated the two germline ends. CDR1 is SQVTM and CDR2 is ANQGSEA in the germline V gene. The CDR3 sequence is 11 residues long. This CDR3 reads CSALILTEAFF. DNA for the CDR3: TGCAGCGCCCTTATCCTCACTGAAGCTTTCTTT.

The chain uses TRBV7-9 and TRBJ2-1; D is unresolved. V was shortened by 0 bases and J by 14 bases, with 17 bases between the two germline ends. Looked up from germline, CDR1 is SEHNR and CDR2 is FQNEAQ (reference sequence). This CDR3 comprises 14 residues. The CDR3 is CASSLAPLPEREFF. The CDR3 DNA reads TGTGCCAGCAGCTTAGCACCCTTGCCGGAACGGGAGTTCTTC.

This clonotype has a handful of counts. This chain uses TRBV27 with TRBJ2-7; no firm D call. Trimming left V 0 bases short and J 2 bases short, with 5 bases between. The germline V gene has CDR1 MNHEY and CDR2 SMNVEV (reference sequence). The CDR3 has 13 residues. The CDR3 loop reads CASSLSPAYEQYV. The CDR3 DNA follows: TGTGCCAGCAGTTTATCACCCGCCTACGAGCAGTACGTC.

The sample holds a few counts of this clonotype. The chain links TRBV7-2 to TRBJ1-5; 8 bases line up with TRBD1. CDR1 SGHTA and CDR2 FQGNSA come from the germline V gene. The CDR3 is made up of 11 amino acids. Trimming cost V 3 bases and J 11 bases; bases outside gene matches: 0. The CDR3 sequence is CASSLGQAQHF. CDR3 DNA sequence: TGTGCCAGCAGCTTGGGACAGGCCCAGCATTTT. The full variable domain, in which reference TRBV7-2 and TRBJ1-5 provide the parts outside the CDR3, is GAGVSQSPSNKVTEKGKDVELRCDPISGHTALYWYRQSLGQGLEFLIYFQGNSAPDKSGLPSDRFSAERTGGSVSTLTIQRTQQEDSAVYLCASSLGQAQHFGDGTRLSIL.

The table lists this clonotype with a few counts. V usage is TRBV5-1 and J usage is TRBJ2-7, with D perhaps matching TRBD1 (5 bases). CDR1 SGHRS and CDR2 YFSETQ come from the germline V gene. This CDR3 region has 14 residues. The V end was cut by 0 bases, the J end by 4 bases, with 11 bases between. DNA for the CDR3: TGCGCCAGCAGCTTGGGCCTTGGGGCATACGAGCAGTACGTC. Its translation is CASSLGLGAYEQYV.

This chain connects TRBV9 to TRBJ2-1; 11 bases fit TRBD1. This CDR3 is 17 amino acids long. Germline V gene lookup returns CDR1 SGDLS and CDR2 YYNGEE. V was pared by 1 base and J by 6 bases, with 9 bases of the junction left unmatched. CDR3 DNA sequence: TGTGCCAGCAGCGTATCCGCCCGGGACAGGGGGTTCAATGAGCAGTTCTTC. Translated: CASSVSARDRGFNEQFF.

This clonotype was found many times. The rearrangement joins TRBV7-2 to TRBJ2-7, with D hard to call. Germline assignment: CDR1 SGHTA and CDR2 FQGNSA. The CDR3 extends over 13 amino acids. The V end was cut by 1 base, the J end by 2 bases, with 6 bases between. The CDR3 DNA reads as TGTGCCAGCAGCTTAGGGCAGCCCTACGAGCAGTACGTC. Translating it yields CASSLGQPYEQYV.

This clonotype was detected only a few times. The V call is TRBV10-3, the J call TRBJ2-3; D is unclear. The V end was cut by 6 bases, the J end by 3 bases, with 13 bases between. The length of the CDR3 is 14 residues. Germline CDR1 is ENHRY and CDR2 is SYGVKD. CDR3 sequence reads: CAIRGRVGTDTQYF. The CDR3 DNA reads as TGTGCCATCAGAGGAAGGGTGGGAACAGATACGCAGTATTTT.

The chain recombines TRBV2 with TRBJ2-5, with D possibly TRBD2 on 5 matching bases. This CDR3 contains 17 residues. Trimming stripped 1 base from V and 2 bases from J, with 17 bases between. Per the germline V gene, CDR1 is SNHLY and CDR2 is FYNNEI. CDR3: CASSEVVQRLGQETQYF. DNA for the CDR3: TGTGCCAGCAGTGAAGTGGTACAGCGGTTGGGACAAGAGACCCAGTACTTC.